The source of this T cell receptor beta chain is a study of shared clonotypes between healthy human individuals. Study background: The study enrolled a couple of women and three men aged 18 to 49.

CDR1 is SGHRS, CDR2 YFSETQ, per germline. V gave up 0 bases and J gave up 5 bases; unmatched junction bases: 5. There are 16 residues in the CDR3. Into CD45RA+ naive and CD45RA-negative memory subsets, the CD4+ cells were split. Method: immunoSEQ multiplex PCR; TCRdb's copy keeps in-frame clones and lacks some. The sample carries 2 million to 2.5 million clones, roughly 94% recorded once. Study-wide results and limits: Clonotypes that were shared across a few donors made up approximately 5.1% of naive CD4 clonotypes. How much donors shared clonotypes was expected to be affected by sequencing depth.

Comment on this clone: Its target is not known.

The chain uses TRBV5-1 and TRBJ2-5, with 12 bases lining up with TRBD1. The receptor comes from a man between 18 and 29 years old in good health. Material for sequencing was naive CD4+ T cells sorted from blood. Subset given: CD45RA+ positively selected. The CDR3 loop reads CASSLVGQGAPETQYF. Here the CDR3 DNA reads TGCGCCAGCAGCTTGGTGGGACAGGGGGCGCCTGAGACCCAGTACTTC.